This is a list of T cell receptor beta chains from one sample in a study of cytomegalovirus exposure and HLA in healthy donors. TCRdb's table, derived via immunoSEQ multiplex PCR, lists solely in-frame clones and lacks some. The table shows around 150,000 clones, with around 79% occurring only once. Sequencing was performed on PBMCs. The receptors originated from a middle-aged woman in good health and CMV-seropositive. Both conserved end residues are part of each CDR3. The D gene is left open where the match is weak. Size tells how often a clone was seen (once, few, many) or the class of an expanded clone, and some rows leave it out.

clone_size	d_call	j_call	v_call	cdr3_nt	cdr3_aa
-	TRBD1	TRBJ2-5	TRBV7-8	TGTGCCAGCAGCTTAGGGACAGGCGTCCAAGAGACCCAGTACTTC	CASSLGTGVQETQYF
once	TRBD1	TRBJ1-4	TRBV25-1	TGTGCCAGCAGTGAACCGGGACAGAAGAATGAAAAACTGTTTTTT	CASSEPGQKNEKLFF
once	-	TRBJ2-1	TRBV5-1	TGCGCCAGCAGCTCAGGCATTAGCTCCTACAATGAGCAGTTCTTC	CASSSGISSYNEQFF
-	TRBD1	TRBJ1-2	TRBV6-1	TGTGCCAGCAGCCCCGGACAGGGGAGGGGAGATGGCTACACCTTC	CASSPGQGRGDGYTF
few	-	TRBJ2-5	TRBV29-1	TGCAGCGTCCCTGAGCCTCATGTGGAGACCCAGTACTTC	CSVPEPHVETQYF
few	-	TRBJ1-4	TRBV18	TGTGCCAGCTCACCATTCGATCTCGGGACAACTAATGAAAAACTGTTTTTT	CASSPFDLGTTNEKLFF
-	TRBD1	TRBJ2-7	TRBV19	TGTGCCAGTAGCCAGGGACAGCAAAACTACGAGCAGTACTTC	CASSQGQQNYEQYF
-	-	TRBJ2-3	TRBV5-8	TGTGCCAGCAGCCTAAGCACAGATACGCAGTATTTT	CASSLSTDTQYF
-	-	TRBJ1-2	TRBV6-5	TGTGCCAGCAGTTACTCGGAGGGGCTTGGTGGCTACACCTTC	CASSYSEGLGGYTF
-	TRBD1	TRBJ2-1	TRBV5-1	TGCGCCAGCAGCTCCTGGACAGGGAGCCGCGATGAGCAGTTCTTC	CASSSWTGSRDEQFF